This T cell receptor (beta chain) was captured by sequencing in a study of T cells in Graves' hyperthyroidism and ophthalmopathy. This clonotype was detected only a few times. Absence of ophthalmopathy progression within 18 months defined stable Graves' hyperthyroidism. This CDR3 is built from 15 residues. V lost 4 bases and J 7 bases, leaving 17 bases between the germline ends. Germline V lookup: CDR1 SNHLY, CDR2 FYNNEI. RNA transcripts provided the source from which TCR beta CDR3 regions were amplified. The HTBI primer set served for first-round RT-PCR of the TCR CDR3. TCRdb fed the multiplex PCR reads into MiXCR, producing one record per CDR3 protein. The sample has about 720,000 distinct CDR3 sequences, about 16% seen once.

The sequenced sample was blood. The genes are TRBV2 and TRBJ2-1, with D possibly being TRBD2 (7 bases). The clonotype originates from a man between 18 and 29 years old with Graves' hyperthyroidism. CDR3 bases: TGTGCCAGCAGTGGGGGGGGCGGCTCCGCTAATGAGCAGTTCTTC. As protein: CASSGGGGSANEQFF.